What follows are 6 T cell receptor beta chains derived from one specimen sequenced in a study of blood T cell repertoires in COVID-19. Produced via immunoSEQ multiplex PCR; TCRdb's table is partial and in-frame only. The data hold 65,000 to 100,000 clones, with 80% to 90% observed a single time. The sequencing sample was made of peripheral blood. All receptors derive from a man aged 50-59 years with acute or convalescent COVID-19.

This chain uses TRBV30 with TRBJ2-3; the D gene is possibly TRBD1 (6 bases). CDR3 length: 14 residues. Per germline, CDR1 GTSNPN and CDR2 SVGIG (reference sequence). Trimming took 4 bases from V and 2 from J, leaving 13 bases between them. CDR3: CAWKAGTLTDTQYF. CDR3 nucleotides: TGTGCCTGGAAGGCAGGGACACTCACAGATACGCAGTATTTT.

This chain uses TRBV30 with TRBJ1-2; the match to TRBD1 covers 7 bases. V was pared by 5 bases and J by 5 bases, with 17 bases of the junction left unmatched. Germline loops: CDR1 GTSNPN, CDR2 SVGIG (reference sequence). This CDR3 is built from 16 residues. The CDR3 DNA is TGTGCCTGGGGCGCCCGGGGACAGACCGGCAAGTATGGCTACACCTTC. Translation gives CAWGARGQTGKYGYTF.

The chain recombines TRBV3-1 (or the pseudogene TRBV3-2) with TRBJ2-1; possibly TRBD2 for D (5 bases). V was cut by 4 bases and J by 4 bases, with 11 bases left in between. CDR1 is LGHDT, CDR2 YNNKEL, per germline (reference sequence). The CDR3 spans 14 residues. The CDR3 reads CASSPLGSYNEQFF. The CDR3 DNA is TGTGCCAGCAGCCCCTTAGGGAGTTACAATGAGCAGTTCTTC.

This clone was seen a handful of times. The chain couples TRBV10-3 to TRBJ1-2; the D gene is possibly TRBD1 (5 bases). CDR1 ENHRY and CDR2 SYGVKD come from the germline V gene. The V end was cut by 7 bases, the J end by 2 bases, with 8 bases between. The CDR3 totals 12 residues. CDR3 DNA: TGTGCCATCACAGGGAACAACTATGGCTACACCTTC. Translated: CAITGNNYGYTF.

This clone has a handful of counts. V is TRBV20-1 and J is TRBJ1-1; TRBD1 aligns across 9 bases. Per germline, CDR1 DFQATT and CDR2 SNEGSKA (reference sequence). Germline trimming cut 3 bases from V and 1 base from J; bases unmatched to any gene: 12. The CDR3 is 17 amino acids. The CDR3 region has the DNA TGCAGTGCTAGTTACCGGGACAGGGTCTCTCCGAACACTGAAGCTTTCTTT. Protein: CSASYRDRVSPNTEAFF.

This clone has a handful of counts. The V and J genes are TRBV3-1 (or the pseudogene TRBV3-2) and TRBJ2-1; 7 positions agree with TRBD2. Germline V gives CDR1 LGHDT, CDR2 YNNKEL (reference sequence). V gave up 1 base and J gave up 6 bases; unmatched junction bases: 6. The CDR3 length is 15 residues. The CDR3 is CASSQVSRGTNEQFF. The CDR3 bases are TGTGCCAGCAGCCAAGTTTCGCGGGGGACCAATGAGCAGTTCTTC.